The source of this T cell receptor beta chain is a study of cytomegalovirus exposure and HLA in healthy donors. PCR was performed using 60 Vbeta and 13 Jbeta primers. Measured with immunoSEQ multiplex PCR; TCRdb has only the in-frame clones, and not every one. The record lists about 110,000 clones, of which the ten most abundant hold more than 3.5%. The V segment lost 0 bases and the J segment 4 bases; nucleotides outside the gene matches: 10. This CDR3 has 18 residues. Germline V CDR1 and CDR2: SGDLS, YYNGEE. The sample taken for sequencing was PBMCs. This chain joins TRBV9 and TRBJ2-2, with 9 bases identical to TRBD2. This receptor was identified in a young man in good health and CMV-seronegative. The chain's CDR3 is CASSVESLAGMSTGELFF. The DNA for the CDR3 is TGTGCCAGCAGCGTAGAATCGCTAGCGGGGATGTCCACCGGGGAGCTGTTTTTT.